This TCR beta chain was sequenced during a study of cytomegalovirus exposure and HLA in healthy donors. Study-wide context: Roughly 180 million T cells yielded approximately 100 million unique TCR beta sequences, as an earlier analysis found. The study's findings and limits: Later work found most CMV-associated TCR beta chains apparently HLA-restricted. 87-base-pair reads could not separate some V segments, including TRBV6-2 and TRBV6-3.

The CDR3 consists of 17 residues. The V and J ends lost 4 bases and 5 bases, in that order; junction bases with no gene match: 6. The germline CDR1 and CDR2 sequences are SGHRS and YFSETQ. Regarding this clone: The antigen remains unidentified.

A multiplex PCR was run with 60 Vbeta primers and 13 Jbeta primers. Profiled with immunoSEQ multiplex PCR; TCRdb holds only in-frame clones, not every one. The profile covers 150,000 or so clones, with 65% to 85% appearing a single time and 1% to 1.5% taken by the ten largest. Each donor was nominally healthy when sampled (though unrecorded immune exposures were likely). The source of this sequence is a man in his fifties or sixties in good health and CMV-seropositive. The specimen sequenced was PBMCs. This chain uses TRBV5-1 with TRBJ2-2; 15 nucleotides agree with TRBD2. The CDR3 DNA follows: TGCGCCAGCAGCCCAGGACTAGCGGGAGGGCCAACCGGGGAGCTGTTTTTT. Amino acids: CASSPGLAGGPTGELFF.